This entry lists 18 T cell receptor beta chains sequenced from one sample in a study of T cells in Graves' hyperthyroidism and ophthalmopathy. Amplification of TCR beta CDR3 regions used RNA as the template. The HTBI set primed first-round TCR CDR3 RT-PCR. Via MiXCR, TCRdb re-called the multiplex PCR reads, giving one row per CDR3 protein. The profile shows about 380,000 distinct CDR3 sequences, around 20% of them singletons. Specimen: blood. Receptor source: a young man with Graves' ophthalmopathy.

The chain joins TRBV19 to TRBJ1-1; the match to TRBD1 covers 10 bases. The germline gives CDR1 LNHDA, CDR2 SQIVND (reference sequence). The length of the CDR3 is 14 residues. With V trimmed by 5 bases and J by 6 bases, 6 bases remained unmatched. The CDR3 DNA follows: TGTGCCAGTAGTGCTTCCGGACAGGGGGCTGAAGCTTTCTTT. Its protein product is CASSASGQGAEAFF.

This chain joins TRBV5-6 and TRBJ2-7, with 10 nucleotides matching TRBD2. This CDR3 is 16 amino acids long. V was clipped by 0 bases and J by 6 bases; unmatched bases: 9. Germline CDR1 reads SGHDT; CDR2 reads YYEEEE. The DNA for the CDR3 is TGTGCCAGCAGCTTGGCCAGCGGGAGGGTCCGAGGCGAGCAGTACTTC. It translates to CASSLASGRVRGEQYF.

This clonotype was counted at least ten times. The chain links TRBV3-1 to TRBJ1-2; D not resolved. The CDR3 has 12 amino acids. Germline assignment: CDR1 LGHDT and CDR2 YNNKEL (reference sequence). The germline V and J ends were trimmed by 2 bases and 8 bases, with 9 bases remaining between them. CDR3 DNA: TGTGCCAGCAGCCAAACAACGCAGGGCTACACCTTC. Protein product: CASSQTTQGYTF.

The chain couples TRBV7-9 to TRBJ2-5, with 10 positions matching TRBD2. The germline gives CDR1 SEHNR, CDR2 FQNEAQ (reference sequence). CDR3 length: 17 residues. V shed 6 bases, J shed 5 bases, and the junction held 15 bases outside the gene matches. The CDR3 loop is CASSRDSSGGRWETQYF. The DNA for the CDR3 is TGTGCCAGCAGTCGGGACTCTAGCGGGGGCCGCTGGGAGACCCAGTACTTC.

This clonotype came up many times. The chain carries TRBV12-3 or TRBV12-4 and TRBJ1-1; the D gene is possibly TRBD1 (5 bases). V lost 6 bases and J 6 bases, leaving 17 bases between the germline ends. The CDR3 has 14 amino acids. The CDR3 spells CASSPTQGSAEAFF. The CDR3 DNA follows: TGTGCCAGCAGCCCAACTCAGGGTTCCGCTGAAGCTTTCTTT.

This chain uses TRBV9 with TRBJ2-7; TRBD2 agrees at 10 bases. The germline CDR1 and CDR2 sequences are SGDLS and YYNGEE. The CDR3 is 15 residues long. Trimming at V came to 0 bases and at J to 6 bases, leaving 6 bases not matched to a gene. CDR3 amino acids: CASSVAERGGGEQYF. CDR3 sequence (DNA): TGTGCCAGCAGCGTAGCAGAGCGGGGGGGCGGCGAGCAGTACTTC.

This clonotype turned up a few times. The junction differs from germline at one of its ends, possibly a read error. This chain connects TRBV6-1 to TRBJ2-2; D is ambiguous. The CDR3 consists of 15 residues. The germline CDR1 and CDR2 sequences are MNHNS and SASEGT. CDR3 sequence reads: CTSSEWGGVAGELFF. The CDR3 DNA follows: TGTACCAGCAGTGAATGGGGTGGGGTGGCCGGGGAGCTGTTTTTT.

The chain carries TRBV10-3 and TRBJ2-1, with D perhaps TRBD1 (6 bases). CDR3 length equals 16 residues. The V end lost 3 bases, the J end lost 2 bases, and 14 bases lay between the germline ends. CDR1 is ENHRY, CDR2 SYGVKD, per germline. CDR3 nucleotides: TGTGCCATCAGTGACTCGGGACACCTCACCTACAATGAGCAGTTCTTC. It yields the protein CAISDSGHLTYNEQFF.

This clonotype was seen repeatedly, ten times or more. This chain joins TRBV20-1 and TRBJ2-7, with a possible D match to TRBD2 (6 bases). The CDR3 sequence is 13 residues long. Trimming shortened V by 3 bases and J by 6 bases, and 15 bases separated the two germline ends. Looked up from germline, CDR1 is DFQATT and CDR2 is SNEGSKA (reference sequence). The CDR3 region has the DNA TGCAGTGCTAGGCGGGGCTCCTCGGCCGAGCAGTACTTC. Its protein product is CSARRGSSAEQYF.

This clonotype was counted many times. The chain has TRBV2 and TRBJ2-1; D assignment may be TRBD1 or TRBD2 (5 bases each). The CDR3 has 14 residues. CDR1 and CDR2 (germline): SNHLY, FYNNEI. V lost 8 bases and J 1 base, leaving 12 bases between the germline ends. CDR3 in amino acids: CASRPGASYNEQFF. For the CDR3, the DNA is TGTGCCAGCCGCCCCGGGGCGTCCTACAATGAGCAGTTCTTC.

The sample holds many counts of this clonotype. V and J are TRBV20-1 and TRBJ2-3; 9 nucleotides line up with TRBD2. Germline loops: CDR1 DFQATT, CDR2 SNEGSKA (reference sequence). The V gene end was trimmed by 5 bases and the J gene end by 2 bases; junction bases not matched to a gene: 5. This CDR3 contains 14 residues. Written as DNA, the CDR3 is TGCAGTGCTGACCTAGCGGGGACCACAGATACGCAGTATTTT. Translating it yields CSADLAGTTDTQYF.

V and J are TRBV20-1 and TRBJ1-4, with 9 bases matching TRBD1. With 3 bases clipped from V and 2 bases from J, the junction kept 4 bases outside the gene matches. This CDR3 is built from 15 residues. From germline, CDR1 is DFQATT and CDR2 SNEGSKA (reference sequence). CDR3 in DNA: TGCAGTGCTAGGGGACAGGGTATGACTAATGAAAAACTGTTTTTT. This translates into CSARGQGMTNEKLFF.

This clonotype was observed at least ten times. The rearrangement uses TRBV29-1 and TRBJ1-2; tentative D call: TRBD1 (5 bases). This CDR3 region has 15 residues. V lost 4 bases to trimming and J lost 5 bases, with 20 bases between them. Germline V gene sequence: CDR1 SQVTM, CDR2 ANQGSEA. CDR3 nucleotide sequence: TGCAGCGTTGGGGAGGCAGCGCGGGGACCATATGGCTACACCTTC. Translation gives CSVGEAARGPYGYTF.

This clonotype appeared many times. The genes are TRBV12-3 or TRBV12-4 and TRBJ1-5; perhaps TRBD1 as D (5 bases). The V gene lost 8 bases and the J gene lost 1 base, with 9 bases spanning the gap. The CDR3 runs to 13 residues. CDR3 region: CASRGTSNQPQHF. In nucleotides, the CDR3 is TGTGCCAGCCGGGGGACCAGCAATCAGCCCCAGCATTTT.

A note on this clonotype: One junction end does not reproduce the germline sequence, and a read error may be involved. CDR3 nucleotide sequence: TGTGCCAGCAGTTCGAACCCGAACACCCGGGAGCTGTTTTTT. Translated: CASSSNPNTRELFF. The J gene is TRBJ2-2, the V gene TRBV28; no clear D. The CDR3 contains 14 residues. CDR1 MDHEN and CDR2 SYDVKM come from the germline V gene.

This clonotype has only one observation. This sequence joins TRBV19 and TRBJ1-5; weak D call: TRBD1 (5 bases). The germline V gene encodes CDR1 LNHDA and CDR2 SQIVND (reference sequence). The V end was cut by 5 bases, the J end by 0 bases, with 17 bases between. The CDR3 loop spans 17 amino acids. The CDR3: CASSAGKGPNSNQPQHF. CDR3 sequence (DNA): TGTGCCAGTAGTGCAGGGAAAGGCCCTAATAGCAATCAGCCCCAGCATTTT.

This clonotype was recorded many times. The rearrangement uses TRBV20-1 and TRBJ2-7, with 8 bases fitting TRBD2. The CDR3 extends over 14 amino acids. CDR1 is DFQATT and CDR2 is SNEGSKA in the germline V gene (reference sequence). The CDR3 DNA reads TGCAGCGGCCGGGAGGGATTAAGCTCCTACGAGCAGTACTTC. It yields the protein CSGREGLSSYEQYF.

This clonotype was seen a few times. It is unclear where the CDR3 begins or ends on the DNA, so no DNA is shown, and the CDR3 is as TCRdb lists it. The chain combines TRBV12-3 or TRBV12-4 with TRBJ1-5; the table's D gene call, TRBD1, was not cross checked with the DNA. 16 amino acids form the CDR3, both terminal residues included. CDR3 sequence: CASSFGEGAAGQPQHF.